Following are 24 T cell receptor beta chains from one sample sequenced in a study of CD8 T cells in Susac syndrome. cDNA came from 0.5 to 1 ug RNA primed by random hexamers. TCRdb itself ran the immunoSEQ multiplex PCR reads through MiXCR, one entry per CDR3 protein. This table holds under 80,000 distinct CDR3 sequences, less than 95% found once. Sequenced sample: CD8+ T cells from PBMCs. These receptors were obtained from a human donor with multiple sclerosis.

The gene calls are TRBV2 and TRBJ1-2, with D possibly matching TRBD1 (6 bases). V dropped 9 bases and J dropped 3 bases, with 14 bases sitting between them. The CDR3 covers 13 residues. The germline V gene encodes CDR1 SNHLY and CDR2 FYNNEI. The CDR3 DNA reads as TGTGCCAGACGGGACATTCAAGACTATGGCTACACCTTC. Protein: CARRDIQDYGYTF.

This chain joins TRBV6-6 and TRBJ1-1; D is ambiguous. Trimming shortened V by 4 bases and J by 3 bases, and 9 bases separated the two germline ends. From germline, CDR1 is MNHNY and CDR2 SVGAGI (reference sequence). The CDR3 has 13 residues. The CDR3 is CASSSLWDTEAFF. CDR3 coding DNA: TGTGCCAGCAGTTCCCTCTGGGACACTGAAGCTTTCTTT.

The CDR3 spells CASSLGPDSNQPQHF. The CDR3 DNA reads TGTGCCAGCAGCCTGGGCCCTGATAGCAATCAGCCCCAGCATTTT. The J gene is TRBJ1-5, the V gene TRBV3-1; D is uncertain. This CDR3 region has 15 residues. Trimming stripped 4 bases from V and 0 bases from J, with 10 bases between. The germline V gene encodes CDR1 LGHDT and CDR2 YNNKEL (reference sequence).

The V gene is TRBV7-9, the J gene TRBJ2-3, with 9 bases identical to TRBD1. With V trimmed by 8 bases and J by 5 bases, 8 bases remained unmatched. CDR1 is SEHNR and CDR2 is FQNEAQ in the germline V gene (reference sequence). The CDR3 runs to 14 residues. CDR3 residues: CASDYRGREDTQYF. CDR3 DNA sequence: TGTGCCAGCGATTACAGGGGGCGGGAAGATACGCAGTATTTT.

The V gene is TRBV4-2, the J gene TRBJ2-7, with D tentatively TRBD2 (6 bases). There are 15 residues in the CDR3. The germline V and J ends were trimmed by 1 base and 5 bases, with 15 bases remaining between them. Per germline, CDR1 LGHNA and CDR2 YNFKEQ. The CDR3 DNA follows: TGTGCCAGCAGCCAAGGGAGGGTTCTGAGCAACGAGCAGTACTTC. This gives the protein CASSQGRVLSNEQYF.

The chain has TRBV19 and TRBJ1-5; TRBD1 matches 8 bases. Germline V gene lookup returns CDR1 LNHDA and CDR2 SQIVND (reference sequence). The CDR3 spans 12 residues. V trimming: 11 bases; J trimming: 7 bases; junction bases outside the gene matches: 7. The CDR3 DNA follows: TGTGCCCTCGGACAGGGAGGGCAGCCCCAGCATTTT. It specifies CALGQGGQPQHF.

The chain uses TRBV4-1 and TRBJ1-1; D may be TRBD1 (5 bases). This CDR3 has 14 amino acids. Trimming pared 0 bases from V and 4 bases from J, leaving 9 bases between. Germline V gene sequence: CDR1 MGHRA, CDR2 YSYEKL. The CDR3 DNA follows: TGCGCCAGCAGCCAAGAAGGGGATGTCACTGAAGCTTTCTTT. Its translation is CASSQEGDVTEAFF.

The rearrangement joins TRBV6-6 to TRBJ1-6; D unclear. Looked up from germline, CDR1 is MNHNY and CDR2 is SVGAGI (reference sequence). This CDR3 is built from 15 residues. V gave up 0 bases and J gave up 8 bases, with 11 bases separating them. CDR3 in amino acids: CASSYSPGDDSPLHF. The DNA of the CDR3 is TGTGCCAGCAGTTACTCGCCAGGAGATGATTCACCCCTCCACTTT.

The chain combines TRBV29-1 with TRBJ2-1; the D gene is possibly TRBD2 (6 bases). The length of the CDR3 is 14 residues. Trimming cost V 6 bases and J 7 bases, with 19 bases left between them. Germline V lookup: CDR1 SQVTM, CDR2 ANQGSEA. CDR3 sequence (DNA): TGCAGCGTGGGGTGGAGGGAGGACGGTAATGAGCAGTTCTTC. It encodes CSVGWREDGNEQFF.

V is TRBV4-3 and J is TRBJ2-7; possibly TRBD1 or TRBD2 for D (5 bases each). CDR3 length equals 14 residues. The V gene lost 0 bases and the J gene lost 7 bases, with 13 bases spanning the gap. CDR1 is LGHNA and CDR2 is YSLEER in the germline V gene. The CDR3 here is CASSQDGAPGEQYF. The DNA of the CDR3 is TGCGCCAGCAGCCAAGATGGGGCTCCGGGGGAGCAGTACTTC.

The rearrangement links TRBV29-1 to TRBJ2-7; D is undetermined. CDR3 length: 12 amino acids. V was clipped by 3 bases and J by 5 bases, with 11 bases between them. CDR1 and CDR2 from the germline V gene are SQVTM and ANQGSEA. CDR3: CSVEWDRDEQYF. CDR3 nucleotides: TGCAGCGTTGAGTGGGATCGAGACGAGCAGTACTTC.

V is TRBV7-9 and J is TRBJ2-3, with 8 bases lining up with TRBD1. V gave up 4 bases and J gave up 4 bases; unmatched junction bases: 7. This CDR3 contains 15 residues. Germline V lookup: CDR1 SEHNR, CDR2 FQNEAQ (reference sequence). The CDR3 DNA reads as TGTGCCAGCAGCTCCTCGACAGGGGAGGCAGATACGCAGTATTTT. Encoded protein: CASSSSTGEADTQYF.

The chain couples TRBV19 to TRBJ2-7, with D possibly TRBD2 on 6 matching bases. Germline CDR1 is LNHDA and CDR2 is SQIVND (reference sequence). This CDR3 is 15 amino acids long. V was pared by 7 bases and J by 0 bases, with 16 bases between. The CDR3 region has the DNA TGTGCCAGTACCGATGGAGGGAACCCCTCCTACGAGCAGTACTTC. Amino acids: CASTDGGNPSYEQYF.

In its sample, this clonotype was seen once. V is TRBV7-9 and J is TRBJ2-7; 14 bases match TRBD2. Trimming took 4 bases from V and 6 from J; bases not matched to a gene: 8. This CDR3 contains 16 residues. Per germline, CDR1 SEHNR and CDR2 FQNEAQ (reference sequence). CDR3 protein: CASSSTTSGGAPEQYF. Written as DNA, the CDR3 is TGTGCCAGCAGCTCGACGACTAGCGGGGGGGCCCCCGAGCAGTACTTC.

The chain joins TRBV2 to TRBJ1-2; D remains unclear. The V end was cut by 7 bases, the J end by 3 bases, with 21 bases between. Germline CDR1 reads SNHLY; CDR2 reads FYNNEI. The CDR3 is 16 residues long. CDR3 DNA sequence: TGTGCCAGCACCCCGGAGATAGGGAGGGCCTACTATGGCTACACCTTC. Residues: CASTPEIGRAYYGYTF. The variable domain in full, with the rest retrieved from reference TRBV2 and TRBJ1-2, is EPEVTQTPSHQVTQMGQEVILRCVPISNHLYFYWYRQILGQKVEFLVSFYNNEISEKSEIFDDQFSVERPDGSNFTLKIRSTKLEDSAMYFCASTPEIGRAYYGYTFGSGTRLTVV.

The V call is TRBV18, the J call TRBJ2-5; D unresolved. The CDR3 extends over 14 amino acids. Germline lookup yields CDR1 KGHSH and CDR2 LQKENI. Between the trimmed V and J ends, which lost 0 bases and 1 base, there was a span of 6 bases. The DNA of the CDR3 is TGTGCCAGCTCACCACCGGCCAGCCAAGAGACCCAGTACTTC. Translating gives CASSPPASQETQYF.

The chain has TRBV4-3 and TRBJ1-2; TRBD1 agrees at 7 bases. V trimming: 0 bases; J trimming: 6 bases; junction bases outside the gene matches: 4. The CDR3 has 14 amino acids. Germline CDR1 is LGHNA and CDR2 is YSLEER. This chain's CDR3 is CASSQDRGVDGYTF. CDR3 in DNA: TGCGCCAGCAGCCAAGACAGGGGGGTCGATGGCTACACCTTC.

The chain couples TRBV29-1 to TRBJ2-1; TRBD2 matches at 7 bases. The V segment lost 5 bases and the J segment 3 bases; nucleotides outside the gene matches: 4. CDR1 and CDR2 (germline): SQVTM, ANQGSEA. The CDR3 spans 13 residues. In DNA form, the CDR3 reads TGCAGCGTTCCTAGCGGAGACTACAATGAGCAGTTCTTC. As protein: CSVPSGDYNEQFF.

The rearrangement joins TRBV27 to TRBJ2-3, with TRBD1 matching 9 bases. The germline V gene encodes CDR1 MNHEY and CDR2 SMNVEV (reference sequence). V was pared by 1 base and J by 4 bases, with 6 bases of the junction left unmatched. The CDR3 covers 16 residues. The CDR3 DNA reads TGTGCCAGCAGTTTATTAGGGACAGGGTCCCCAGATACGCAGTATTTT. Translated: CASSLLGTGSPDTQYF.

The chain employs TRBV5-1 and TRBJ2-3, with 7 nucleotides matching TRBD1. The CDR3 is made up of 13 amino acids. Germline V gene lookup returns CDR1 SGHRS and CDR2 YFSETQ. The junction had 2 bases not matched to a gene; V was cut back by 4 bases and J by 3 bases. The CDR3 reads CASSPGQTDTQYF. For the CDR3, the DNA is TGCGCCAGCAGCCCGGGACAGACAGATACGCAGTATTTT.

Here the CDR3 reads CSAYWTFDYGYTF. In DNA form, the CDR3 reads TGCAGTGCTTACTGGACCTTCGACTATGGCTACACCTTC. The rearrangement joins TRBV20-1 to TRBJ1-2, with unresolved D. The CDR3 has 13 residues. The V and J ends lost 5 bases and 3 bases respectively, with 13 bases between them. CDR1 DFQATT and CDR2 SNEGSKA come from the germline V gene (reference sequence).

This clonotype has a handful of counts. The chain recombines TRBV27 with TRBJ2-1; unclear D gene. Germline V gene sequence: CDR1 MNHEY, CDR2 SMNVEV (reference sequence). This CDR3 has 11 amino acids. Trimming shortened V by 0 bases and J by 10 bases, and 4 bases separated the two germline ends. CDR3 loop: CASSLSGEQFF. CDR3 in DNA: TGTGCCAGCAGTTTATCGGGCGAGCAGTTCTTC.

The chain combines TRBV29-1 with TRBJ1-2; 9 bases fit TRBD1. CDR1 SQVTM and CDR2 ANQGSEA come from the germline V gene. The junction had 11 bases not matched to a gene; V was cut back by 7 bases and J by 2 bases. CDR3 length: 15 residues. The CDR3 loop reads CSGIPTGTGNYGYTF. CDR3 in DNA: TGCAGCGGGATACCTACCGGGACAGGGAACTATGGCTACACCTTC.

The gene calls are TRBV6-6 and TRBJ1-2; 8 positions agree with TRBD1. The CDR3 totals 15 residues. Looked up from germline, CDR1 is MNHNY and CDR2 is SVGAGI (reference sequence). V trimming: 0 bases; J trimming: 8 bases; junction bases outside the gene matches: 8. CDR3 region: CASSYSTGGLDGYTF. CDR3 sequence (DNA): TGTGCCAGCAGTTACTCTACAGGGGGGCTAGACGGCTACACCTTC.